This TCR beta chain was observed in a study of vaccination and CD4 T cells after COVID-19. Germline V gene data show CDR1 as SGHRS and CDR2 as YFSETQ. The CDR3 covers 15 residues. Trimming cost V 1 base and J 2 bases, with 12 bases left between them. Sequenced with the Oncomine TCR Beta short-read assay was DNA taken from cultured CD4+ T cells. Investigators isolated genomic DNA from cultured CD4+ T cells. TCRdb independently ran MiXCR on the PCR reads; one entry per CDR3 protein. The sample lists roughly 7,000 distinct CDR3 sequences, approximately 37% occurring once. Stated treatment: roughly 10-day PBMC culture with coronavirus spike peptide pools or control peptides (ViraFEST assay). Investigators obtained the unexposed donor's CD4+ T cells before the COVID-19 pandemic (2011-2018). The authors replaced half the medium with fresh IL-2 medium on days 3 and 7. Note on this clonotype: Its specificity is not known.

This receptor was obtained from a human donor in good health. The sequencing sample was made of CD4+ T cells from blood, cultured in vitro. The genes are TRBV5-1 and TRBJ2-5; perhaps TRBD2 as D (6 bases). As DNA, the CDR3 is TGCGCCAGCAGCTTGCGGGCTAGCGCACAAGAGACCCAGTACTTC. It yields the protein CASSLRASAQETQYF.